This T cell receptor (beta chain) comes out of a study of blood T cell repertoires in COVID-19. This CDR3 is 14 amino acids long. Germline CDR1 and CDR2: KGHSH and LQKENI. Trimming cost V 6 bases and J 5 bases, with 16 bases left between them. Measured with immunoSEQ multiplex PCR; TCRdb has only the in-frame clones, and not every one. The sample has about 410,000 clones, about 89% seen once. The chain uses TRBV18 and TRBJ1-1; a possible D gene is TRBD1 (6 bases). This sequence was found in a middle-aged woman with COVID-19, enrolled during active disease. The sample comprised peripheral blood. Written as DNA, the CDR3 is TGTGCCAGCTCCCAACAGGGCGGTTGGACTGAAGCTTTCTTT. This sequence encodes CASSQQGGWTEAFF. The full variable domain, its missing parts supplied by reference TRBV18 and TRBJ1-1, is NAGVMQNPRHLVRRRGQEARLRCSPMKGHSHVYWYRQLPEEGLKFMVYLQKENIIDESGMPKERFSAEFPKEGPSILRIQQVVRGDSAAYFCASSQQGGWTEAFFGQGTRLTVV.